The T cell receptor beta chain described here comes from a study of radiotherapy plus CTLA-4 blockade in lung cancer. Germline-derived CDR1 and CDR2 are SEHNR and FQNEAQ (reference sequence). The CDR3 loop spans 15 amino acids. V was clipped by 7 bases and J by 0 bases, with 12 bases between them. Only in-frame clones appear in the TCRdb table, and some are missing; sequencing was by immunoSEQ multiplex PCR. The table shows about 40,000 clones, with roughly 85% occurring only once. V gene TRBV7-9 combines with J gene TRBJ2-2; weak D call: TRBD2 (7 bases). This sequence originates from a human donor with non-small cell lung cancer whose response to radiotherapy plus ipilimumab could not be evaluated. The sample here was peripheral blood, taken from a patient treated with radiotherapy plus ipilimumab. The CDR3 DNA is TGTGCCAGCACAATAGGGGGGGCGAACACCGGGGAGCTGTTTTTT. Encoded protein: CASTIGGANTGELFF.